The sequence of this T cell receptor (beta chain) was determined in a study of blood T cell repertoires in COVID-19. Study summary: The United States, Italy and Spain supplied acute and convalescent COVID-19 samples. PBMCs, B-cell-depleted T cells, or T cells were the source of the cDNA or gDNA that made up the material.

The V end lost 4 bases, the J end lost 8 bases, and 20 bases lay between the germline ends. The CDR3 covers 15 residues. Germline values: CDR1 SGHRS, CDR2 YFSETQ. As originally analysed: Amplification with reference gene primers provided the estimates of nucleated cell counts. TCRdb keeps only in-frame clones here, not all; method: immunoSEQ multiplex PCR. Clone size and the V and J calls come from that table; the DNA yielded D and trimming. This sample has some 390,000 clones, with around 87% found just once. The sequence was collected from a human donor in a cohort sampled during active COVID-19. The chain is built from TRBV5-1 and TRBJ2-3; TRBD1 is a possible D gene (6 bases). Sequenced input: peripheral blood. The CDR3 DNA follows: TGCGCCAGCAGCCGGACAGTAATTGAGTCCCCTACGCAGTATTTT. Its protein product is CASSRTVIESPTQYF.